This T cell receptor beta chain was identified during a study of shared clonotypes between healthy human individuals. The germline V and J ends were trimmed by 7 bases and 6 bases, with 10 bases remaining between them. The CDR3 is 12 amino acids. Germline V gene sequence: CDR1 MDHEN, CDR2 SYDVKM. Sequencing was performed with immunoSEQ multiplex PCR; in TCRdb, only in-frame clones are kept and a portion is missing. The sample lists fewer than 650,000 clones, approximately 80% seen once, with approximately 12% in the top ten. The chain links TRBV28 to TRBJ2-4; D ambiguous. The source material was PBMCs. The source of this sequence is a middle-aged woman in good health. Some clones in this sample may be carry-over from other donors' samples. Here the CDR3 DNA reads TGTGCCAGCACACAAGCTGGAAACATTCAGTACTTC. This sequence encodes CASTQAGNIQYF.